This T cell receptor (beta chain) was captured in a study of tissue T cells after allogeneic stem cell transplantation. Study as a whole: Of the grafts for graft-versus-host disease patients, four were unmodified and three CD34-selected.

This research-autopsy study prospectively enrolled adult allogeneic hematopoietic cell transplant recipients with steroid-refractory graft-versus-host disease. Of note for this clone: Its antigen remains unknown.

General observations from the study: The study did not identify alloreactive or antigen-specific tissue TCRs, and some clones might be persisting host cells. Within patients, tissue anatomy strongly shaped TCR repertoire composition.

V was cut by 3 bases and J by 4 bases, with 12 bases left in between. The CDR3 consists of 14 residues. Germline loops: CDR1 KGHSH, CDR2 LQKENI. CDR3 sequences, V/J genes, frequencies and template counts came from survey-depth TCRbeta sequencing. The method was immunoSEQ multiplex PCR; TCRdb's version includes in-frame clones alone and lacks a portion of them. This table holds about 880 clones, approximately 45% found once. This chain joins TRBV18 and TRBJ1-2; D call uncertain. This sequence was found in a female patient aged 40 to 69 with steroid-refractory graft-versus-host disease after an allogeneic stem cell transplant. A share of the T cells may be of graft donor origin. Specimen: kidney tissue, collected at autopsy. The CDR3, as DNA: TGTGCCAGCTCACCTAACAGCCTTTCCTATGGCTACACCTTC. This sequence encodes CASSPNSLSYGYTF.